A single sample gave rise to the 10 T cell receptor beta chains below, sequenced in a study of beta chain features in type 1 diabetes. Points from the study as a whole: The study found moderately but significantly shorter TCRB CDR3s in all four CD4+ subsets of Type 1 diabetes patients.

Their antigens are not known. Sequenced material consisted of expressed TCRB transcripts (all of the isolated RNA was reverse transcribed). Profiling relied on immunoSEQ multiplex PCR, and the TCRdb table lists in-frame clones only, not all of them. The sample carries around 340,000 clones, 9.3% recorded once. What was sequenced was central memory CD4+ T cells from blood. The receptor set was obtained from a man aged 25 to 45 with type 1 diabetes.

The chain recombines TRBV11-2 with TRBJ2-3; D may be TRBD1 (5 bases). The ends were cut back, 3 bases at V and 5 bases at J, with 15 bases in the middle. The CDR3 runs to 15 residues. CDR1 SGHAT and CDR2 FQNNGV come from the germline V gene. The chain's CDR3 is CASSFGAGKRDTQYF. As DNA, the CDR3 is TGTGCCAGCAGCTTTGGGGCAGGGAAGAGAGATACGCAGTATTTT.

There are many counts of this clone. This sample also contains other DNA sequences that code for the same CDR3. The V gene is TRBV20-1, the J gene TRBJ2-3, with D unclear. The CDR3 length is 10 residues. Germline CDR1 and CDR2: DFQATT and SNEGSKA (reference sequence). With 6 bases removed from V and 3 bases from J, the gap between germline ends came to 4 bases. The CDR3 nucleotides are TGCAGTGCCGAGACAGATACGCAGTATTTT. Its translation is CSAETDTQYF.

This clone was counted ten times or more. The chain combines TRBV2 with TRBJ2-5; 10 positions agree with TRBD1. The germline gives CDR1 SNHLY, CDR2 FYNNEI. The J segment lost 3 bases and the V segment lost 1 base, leaving 2 bases of the junction unmatched. This CDR3 contains 15 residues. The CDR3 DNA reads as TGTGCCAGCAGTGAAGGTGGGACAGGGGAAGAGACCCAGTACTTC. It is translated as CASSEGGTGEETQYF.

This clone was seen repeatedly, ten times or more. This rearrangement joins TRBV7-7 to TRBJ2-1, with TRBD2 as a possible D gene (5 bases). This CDR3 region has 13 residues. The V end lost 0 bases, the J end lost 9 bases, and 9 bases lay between the germline ends. Germline V lookup: CDR1 SSHAT, CDR2 FNYEAQ (reference sequence). The CDR3 loop reads CASSLAHRGEQFF. The CDR3 DNA sequence: TGTGCCAGCAGCTTAGCGCATCGGGGTGAGCAGTTCTTC.

The chain carries TRBV6-5 and TRBJ2-2; TRBD1 agrees at 7 bases. From germline, CDR1 is MNHEY and CDR2 SVGAGI. V lost 4 bases and J lost 7; bases outside the gene matches: 6. This CDR3 region has 14 residues. The CDR3 bases are TGTGCCAGCAGTTTCGGACAGGCCAGCGGGGAGCTGTTTTTT. It is translated as CASSFGQASGELFF.

V usage is TRBV30 and J usage is TRBJ2-4; possible D gene TRBD2, 6 bases. Germline V gene data show CDR1 as GTSNPN and CDR2 as SVGIG (reference sequence). Trimming took 4 bases from V and 0 from J, leaving 22 bases between them. This CDR3 is built from 18 residues. DNA of the CDR3: TGTGCCTGGACCCCCCGGGGGATAAGGACCCTAGCCAAAAACATTCAGTACTTC. It encodes CAWTPRGIRTLAKNIQYF.

This clone was seen a handful of times. V and J are TRBV7-2 and TRBJ2-6; 9 positions match TRBD1. V gave up 3 bases and J gave up 0 bases; unmatched junction bases: 6. In germline, CDR1 is SGHTA, CDR2 FQGNSA. The CDR3 has 18 residues. CDR3 in amino acids: CASSFSTGGSSGANVLTF. CDR3 in DNA: TGTGCCAGCAGCTTTTCGACAGGGGGGAGCTCTGGGGCCAACGTCCTGACTTTC.

The V gene is TRBV7-9, the J gene TRBJ1-6; possibly TRBD1 for D (6 bases). Looked up from germline, CDR1 is SEHNR and CDR2 is FQNEAQ (reference sequence). The ends were cut back, 4 bases at V and 8 bases at J, with 15 bases in the middle. The CDR3 contains 15 residues. For the CDR3, the DNA is TGTGCCAGCAGCTCGCAGGGGCCGCCTTATTCACCCCTCCACTTT. This translates into CASSSQGPPYSPLHF.

The CDR3 DNA sequence: TGCGCCAGCAGTCCGGGACAACTAGCCAAAAACATTCAGTACTTC. Translating gives CASSPGQLAKNIQYF. The chain uses TRBV5-1 and TRBJ2-4, with D possibly being TRBD1 (6 bases). The germline V gene has CDR1 SGHRS and CDR2 YFSETQ. Trimming shortened V by 5 bases and J by 0 bases, and 12 bases separated the two germline ends. The CDR3 contains 15 residues.

This rearrangement joins TRBV7-2 to TRBJ1-1; unclear D gene. The germline CDR1 and CDR2 sequences are SGHTA and FQGNSA. Between the trimmed V and J ends, which lost 5 bases and 3 bases, there was a span of 10 bases. CDR3 size: 13 residues. The CDR3 coding sequence is TGTGCCAGCAGCCCCACCACTGACACTGAAGCTTTCTTT. The encoded protein is CASSPTTDTEAFF.